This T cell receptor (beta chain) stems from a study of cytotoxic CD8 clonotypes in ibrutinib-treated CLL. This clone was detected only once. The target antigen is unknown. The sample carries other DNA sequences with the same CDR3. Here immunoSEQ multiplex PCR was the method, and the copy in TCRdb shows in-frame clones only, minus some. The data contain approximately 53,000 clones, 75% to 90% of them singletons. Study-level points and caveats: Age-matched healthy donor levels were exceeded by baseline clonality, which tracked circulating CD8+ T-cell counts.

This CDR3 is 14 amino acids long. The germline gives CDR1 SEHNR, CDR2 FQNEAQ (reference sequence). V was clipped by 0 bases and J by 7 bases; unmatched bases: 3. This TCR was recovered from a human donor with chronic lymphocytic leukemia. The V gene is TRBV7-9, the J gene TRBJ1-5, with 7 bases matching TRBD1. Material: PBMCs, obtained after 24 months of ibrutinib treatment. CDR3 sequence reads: CASSLAGGGQPQHF. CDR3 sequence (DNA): TGTGCCAGCAGCTTAGCAGGGGGCGGCCAGCCCCAGCATTTT.